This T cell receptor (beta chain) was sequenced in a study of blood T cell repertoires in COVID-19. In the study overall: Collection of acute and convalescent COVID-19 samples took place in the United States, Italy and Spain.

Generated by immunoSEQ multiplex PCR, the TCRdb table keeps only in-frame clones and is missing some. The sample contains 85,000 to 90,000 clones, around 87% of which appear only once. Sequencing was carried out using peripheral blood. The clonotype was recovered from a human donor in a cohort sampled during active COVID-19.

CDR3 sequence (DNA): TGTGCCAGCAGTGTCGAGAGCTCTGGGGCCAACGTCCTGACTTTC. As protein: CASSVESSGANVLTF. V gene TRBV2 combines with J gene TRBJ2-6; D is undetermined. This CDR3 is 15 amino acids long. Trimming left V 4 bases short and J 0 bases short, with 7 bases between. The V gene's germline CDR1 is SNHLY and CDR2 FYNNEI.